This T cell receptor beta chain is from a study of CD8 T cells in ankylosing spondylitis. Study observations and caveats: Both synovial fluid and blood in reactive arthritis had previously been reported to carry some motif variants. Disease-associated clonotypes exhibited CD8+ identity and were relatively infrequent in peripheral blood. Blood from ankylosing spondylitis patients appeared to carry a characteristic roughly eight-variant TCR beta motif.

Scientists made TCR beta libraries using quantitative 5'-RACE with molecular barcodes. A single record per CDR3 protein comes from TCRdb applying MiXCR to the 5' RACE reads. This table has roughly 160,000 distinct CDR3 sequences, 9.8% appearing once. CDR1 is SQVTM and CDR2 is ANQGSEA in the germline V gene. The CDR3 consists of 11 residues. With 7 bases removed from V and 4 bases from J, the gap between germline ends came to 10 bases. This clonotype came up a few times. Its antigen is not identified. The TCR was taken from a female donor with ankylosing spondylitis or in good health (not recorded which). The chain couples TRBV29-1 to TRBJ1-1; D call uncertain. Input material: blood, either unsorted or a sorted T cell fraction (not recorded which). CDR3 sequence: CSGRVGTEAFF. In nucleotides, the CDR3 is TGCAGCGGAAGGGTGGGCACTGAAGCTTTCTTT.